A selection of T cell receptor beta chains follows, all from one sample in a study of blood T cell repertoires in COVID-19. Method: immunoSEQ multiplex PCR; TCRdb's copy keeps in-frame clones and lacks some. There are 80,000 or so clones in the sample; around nine tenths occur only once, and roughly 2.3% lies in the top ten. Sample: peripheral blood. The receptors derive from a man in his forties or fifties with acute or convalescent COVID-19. The CDR3 runs from the conserved cysteine through the conserved F or W. D genes are given only for firm matches. For some rows the clone size is stated as once, few or many, or as a class when expanded; others skip it.

.	TRBJ1-4	TRBV7-9	.	CASSLDLSPVREKLFF	TGTGCCAGCAGCTTAGATCTGTCCCCCGTACGGGAAAAACTGTTTTTT
.	TRBJ2-2	TRBV5-1	once	CASSLAEGTYTGELFF	TGCGCCAGCAGCTTGGCCGAGGGGACTTACACCGGGGAGCTGTTTTTT
.	TRBJ1-2	TRBV10-3	.	CAISVAGANYGYTF	TGTGCCATCAGTGTTGCAGGGGCTAACTATGGCTACACCTTC
TRBD1	TRBJ1-6	TRBV14	.	CASSQSLGTVGSPLHF	TGTGCCAGCAGCCAATCACTTGGGACAGTGGGTTCACCCCTCCACTTT
.	TRBJ1-3	TRBV6-5	once	CASSKDRSGNTIYF	TGTGCCAGCAGTAAGGACAGATCTGGAAACACCATATATTTT
TRBD1	TRBJ2-1	TRBV4-3	.	CASSPGTGGRYNEQFF	TGCGCCAGCAGCCCCGGGACAGGGGGCCGATATAATGAGCAGTTCTTC
.	TRBJ1-3	TRBV5-6	.	CASSTQGSGNTIYF	TGTGCCAGCAGCACACAGGGCTCTGGAAACACCATATATTTT
TRBD2	TRBJ2-5	TRBV6-1	.	CASSEVLAGGGETQYF	TGTGCCAGCAGTGAAGTCCTAGCGGGAGGCGGAGAGACCCAGTACTTC
TRBD1	TRBJ1-1	TRBV2	.	CASSGRDRGFEAFF	TGTGCCAGCAGTGGAAGGGACAGGGGATTTGAAGCTTTCTTT
.	TRBJ2-5	TRBV7-9	.	CASSLEARETSEEETQYF	TGTGCCAGCAGCTTAGAGGCGAGAGAGACATCGGAGGAAGAGACCCAGTACTTC
TRBD2	TRBJ2-2	TRBV28	.	CASSSLAGGITGELFF	TGTGCCAGCAGTTCCTTAGCGGGAGGGATCACCGGGGAGCTGTTTTTT
TRBD1	TRBJ1-2	TRBV5-6	.	CASIRGQGDYGYTF	TGTGCCAGCATCCGTGGACAGGGAGACTATGGCTACACCTTC
TRBD2	TRBJ2-5	TRBV4-1	.	CASSQEAGGLETQYF	TGCGCCAGCAGCCAAGAAGCGGGGGGCCTAGAGACCCAGTACTTC
TRBD1	TRBJ2-7	TRBV28	.	CASSMTGGSEQYF	TGTGCCAGCAGTATGACAGGGGGCAGCGAGCAGTACTTC
TRBD1	TRBJ2-3	TRBV29-1	.	CSVKSTGGTDTQYF	TGCAGCGTCAAGTCGACAGGGGGCACAGATACGCAGTATTTT
TRBD2	TRBJ2-7	TRBV19	.	CASSIGTSGNEQYF	TGTGCCAGTAGTATCGGGACTAGCGGGAACGAGCAGTACTTC
.	TRBJ1-1	TRBV28	.	CASSLRAAGREAFF	TGTGCCAGCAGTTTAAGAGCTGCGGGCCGCGAAGCTTTCTTT
TRBD1	TRBJ1-1	TRBV7-8	once	CASSLPGGSNTEAFF	TGTGCCAGCAGCCTACCAGGGGGTTCGAACACTGAAGCTTTCTTT
.	TRBJ2-7	TRBV4-1	.	CASRGNEYEQYF	TGCGCCAGCCGAGGGAATGAATACGAGCAGTACTTC
TRBD1	TRBJ2-1	TRBV5-5	.	CASSPGTGGRGEQFF	TGTGCCAGCAGCCCTGGGACAGGGGGACGGGGTGAGCAGTTCTTC
.	TRBJ1-2	TRBV19	.	CASSEGRGAGDYGYTF	TGTGCCAGTAGCGAGGGACGGGGGGCCGGCGACTATGGCTACACCTTC
.	TRBJ1-4	TRBV7-2	.	CASSRNSPTNEKLFF	TGTGCCAGCAGCAGAAACAGTCCAACTAATGAAAAACTGTTTTTT
.	TRBJ1-3	TRBV5-5	.	CASSLVIGAGNTIYF	TGTGCCAGCAGCTTGGTGATCGGGGCTGGAAACACCATATATTTT
TRBD1	TRBJ2-3	TRBV7-9	.	CATFSRDREGDTQYF	TGTGCCACCTTCTCCCGGGACAGGGAAGGAGATACGCAGTATTTT
.	TRBJ2-6	TRBV7-6	.	CASSPRRTAGANVLTF	TGTGCCAGCAGCCCGCGTCGAACGGCTGGGGCCAACGTCCTGACTTTC
.	TRBJ2-1	TRBV5-1	.	CASSLNSQGPYNEQFF	TGCGCCAGCAGCTTGAACTCTCAGGGGCCCTACAATGAGCAGTTCTTC
.	TRBJ1-6	TRBV9	.	CASSVEGVNSSLHF	TGTGCCAGCAGCGTAGAGGGGGTTAATTCATCCCTCCACTTT
.	TRBJ1-5	TRBV4-3	.	CASSQDAGASGNQPQHF	TGCGCCAGCAGCCAAGATGCGGGTGCCAGCGGTAATCAGCCCCAGCATTTT
TRBD1	TRBJ1-2	TRBV6-5	few	CASSSRTGWDYTF	TGTGCCAGCAGTTCCCGGACAGGGTGGGACTACACCTTC